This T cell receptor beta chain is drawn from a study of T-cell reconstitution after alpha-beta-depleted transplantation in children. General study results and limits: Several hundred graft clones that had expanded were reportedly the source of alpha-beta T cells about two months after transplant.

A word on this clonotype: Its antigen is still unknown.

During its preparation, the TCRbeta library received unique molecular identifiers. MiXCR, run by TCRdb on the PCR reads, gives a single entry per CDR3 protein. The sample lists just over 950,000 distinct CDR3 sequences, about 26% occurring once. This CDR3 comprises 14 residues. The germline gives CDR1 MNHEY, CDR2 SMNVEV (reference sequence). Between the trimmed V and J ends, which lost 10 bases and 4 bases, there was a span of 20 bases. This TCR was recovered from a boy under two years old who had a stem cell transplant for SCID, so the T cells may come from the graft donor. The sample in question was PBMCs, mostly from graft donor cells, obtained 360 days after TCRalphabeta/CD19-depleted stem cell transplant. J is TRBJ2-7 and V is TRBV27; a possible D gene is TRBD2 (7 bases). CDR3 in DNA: TGTGCCACGAGGCCGGGGGGCTACCTGTACGAGCAGTACTTC. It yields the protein CATRPGGYLYEQYF.